A selection of T cell receptor beta chains follows, all from one sample in a study of monozygotic twins with inflammatory bowel disease. TCRdb reprocessed the 5' RACE reads and keeps a single row for each CDR3 protein, giving no DNA. This table holds around 410,000 distinct CDR3 sequences. Sequencing was done on a sample of blood. The receptors come from a human donor with ulcerative colitis or Crohn's disease, or a healthy co-twin of an affected twin (not recorded which). Both conserved end residues are part of each CDR3.

>TRBJ2-1|TRBV19
CASSRGPNNEQFF
>TRBJ2-5|TRBV12-3/TRBV12-4
CASSLLAGRGETQYF
>TRBJ2-3|TRBV7-9
CASSLDRAEGVDTQYF
>TRBJ1-2|TRBV15
CATSRDMSGYTF
>TRBJ1-2|TRBV20-1
CSALDPRRGYTF
>TRBJ1-2|TRBV27
CASSLLGDGGYTF
>TRBJ2-5|TRBV5-1
CASSPQGIATQYF
>TRBJ2-7|TRBV3-1
CASSQGTSSFAYEQYF
>TRBJ1-2|TRBV3-1
CASSQAGLSYGYTF
>TRBJ1-1|TRBV25-1
CASSPPGYTEAFF